A single sample is the source of the 3 T cell receptor beta chains below, sequenced in a study of graft-versus-host responses after intestinal transplantation. No cognate antigen is known for these TCRs. Generated by immunoSEQ multiplex PCR, the TCRdb table keeps only in-frame clones and is missing some. The sample lists roughly 110,000 clones, 87% seen once, with around 0.76% in the top ten. Sequencing used unstimulated CD4+ T cells sorted from spleen or lymph node cells, obtained before transplant. These receptors originate from a human donor who was the organ donor for an intestinal transplant.

This sequence joins TRBV10-1 and TRBJ2-5; 11 bases fit TRBD2. The V gene's germline CDR1 is WNHNN and CDR2 SYGVQD (reference sequence). The CDR3 runs 15 residues. V lost 4 bases and J lost 2; bases outside the gene matches: 3. CDR3 in amino acids: CASSGGLAVQETQYF. The CDR3 coding sequence is TGCGCCAGCAGTGGGGGACTAGCGGTACAAGAGACCCAGTACTTC.

The genes are TRBV15 and TRBJ2-5; possible D gene TRBD1, 6 bases. Near its end, the DNA agrees better with TRBJ2-7, so the J call may be wrong. Germline CDR1 and CDR2: LNHNV and YYDKDF (reference sequence). This CDR3 region has 15 residues. The CDR3: CATRTTGPSSYEQYF. The CDR3 bases are TGTGCCACCCGAACGACAGGTCCGAGCTCCTACGAGCAGTACTTC.

V gene TRBV5-1 combines with J gene TRBJ1-6; 8 bases line up with TRBD1. The CDR3 consists of 14 residues. With V trimmed by 3 bases and J by 5 bases, 1 base remained unmatched. Germline CDR1 and CDR2: SGHRS and YFSETQ. Here the CDR3 DNA reads TGCGCCAGCAGCTCACAGGGGGATAATTCACCCCTCCACTTT. Amino acid sequence: CASSSQGDNSPLHF.